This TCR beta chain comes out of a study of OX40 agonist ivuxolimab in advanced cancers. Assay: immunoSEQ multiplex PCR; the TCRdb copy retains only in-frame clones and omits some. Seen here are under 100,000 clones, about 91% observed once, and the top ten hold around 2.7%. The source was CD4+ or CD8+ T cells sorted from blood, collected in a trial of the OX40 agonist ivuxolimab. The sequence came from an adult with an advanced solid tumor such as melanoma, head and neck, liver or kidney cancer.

The CDR3 sequence: CASSSTVGYEQYF. The CDR3 region has the DNA TGTGCCAGCAGTTCGACGGTAGGGTACGAGCAGTACTTC. The chain recombines TRBV28 with TRBJ2-7; D is ambiguous. The CDR3 is 13 residues long. Germline CDR1 reads MDHEN; CDR2 reads SYDVKM. Between the trimmed V and J ends, which lost 4 bases and 4 bases, there was a span of 11 bases.